The subject of this entry is one T cell receptor beta chain. What it binds is unknown. The CDR3 has 15 residues. The V gene end was trimmed by 5 bases and the J gene end by 4 bases; junction bases not matched to a gene: 10. CDR1 is SNHLY and CDR2 is FYNNEI in the germline V gene. This sample was taken from a study of T cell repertoires in cytomegalovirus infection. Overall study: Matching HLA type, along with CMV infection, was indicated by public TCR beta signatures. General study findings and limits: CMV-specific TCR beta clonotypes restricted by HLA-C dominated the ex vivo response. Cumulative frequency of public TCR beta families picked out carriers of CMV plus the relevant HLA.

Using its own MiXCR run on the reads, TCRdb lists one record per CDR3 protein. The top ten clones hold 8.5% to 10% of a sample with about 260,000 distinct CDR3 sequences, around 13% of them seen once. Sequenced: PBMCs. The gene calls are TRBV2 and TRBJ1-2; TRBD1 aligns across 7 bases. The receptor's source is a human donor in good health (CMV status not recorded). Some clones in this sample may be carry-over from other donors' samples. For the CDR3, the DNA is TGTGCCAGCAGTCAATATGGGACAGCAGGCTATGGCTACACCTTC. Its protein product is CASSQYGTAGYGYTF. The entire variable domain, with the rest obtained from reference TRBV2 and TRBJ1-2, is as follows: EPEVTQTPSHQVTQMGQEVILRCVPISNHLYFYWYRQILGQKVEFLVSFYNNEISEKSEIFDDQFSVERPDGSNFTLKIRSTKLEDSAMYFCASSQYGTAGYGYTFGSGTRLTVV.